The next 2 T cell receptor beta chains were all read from a single sample in a study of OX40 agonist ivuxolimab in advanced cancers. TCRdb keeps only in-frame clones here, not all; method: immunoSEQ multiplex PCR. The sample has about 50,000 clones, roughly nine tenths seen once. Specimen: CD4+ or CD8+ T cells sorted from blood, collected in a trial of the OX40 agonist ivuxolimab. The origin of the receptors is an adult with an advanced solid tumor such as melanoma, head and neck, liver or kidney cancer.

The rearrangement joins TRBV27 to TRBJ2-7, with a tentative D call TRBD2 (5 bases). The CDR3 has 13 residues. V was trimmed by 5 bases and J by 4 bases, leaving 12 bases between them. The germline V gene encodes CDR1 MNHEY and CDR2 SMNVEV (reference sequence). CDR3 amino acids: CASSPGVSYEQYV. The CDR3 DNA sequence: TGTGCCAGCAGTCCCGGGGTCTCTTACGAGCAGTACGTC.

CDR3 in amino acids: CASSVPRVEAFF. DNA of the CDR3: TGTGCCAGCAGTGTACCGCGGGTTGAAGCTTTCTTT. The rearrangement links TRBV2 to TRBJ1-1; D gene unclear. The germline gives CDR1 SNHLY, CDR2 FYNNEI. This CDR3 spans 12 amino acids. V was shortened by 4 bases and J by 7 bases, with 10 bases between the two germline ends.